This T cell receptor beta chain was observed in a study of graft-versus-host responses after intestinal transplantation. Study-wide background: Each recipient received a multivisceral, liver-intestinal, or isolated intestinal graft. Anti-thymocyte globulin induction preceded approximately three years of tacrolimus and steroid maintenance in all recipients.

Using immunoSEQ multiplex PCR, the repertoire was profiled, and TCRdb retains in-frame clones only, with some absent. The sample holds 40,000 or so clones, about nine tenths seen once. Study results and caveats: High graft-versus-host to host-versus-graft clonal ratios were found in allografts of patients who had graft-donor T cell macrochimerism.

Comments on this clone: No antigen is known for it.

The CDR3 extends over 15 amino acids. V lost 1 base and J 2 bases, leaving 12 bases between the germline ends. Germline V CDR1 and CDR2: SGHRS, YFSETQ. Sequenced here: PBMCs, sampled approximately 270 days after transplant. This chain links TRBV5-1 with TRBJ2-5; the D is unclear. This receptor was identified in a human patient who received an intestinal transplant, so some T cells may come from the graft donor. The CDR3 protein is CASSLSSPPQETQYF. The CDR3 DNA reads TGCGCCAGCAGCTTGAGTAGCCCCCCACAAGAGACCCAGTACTTC.